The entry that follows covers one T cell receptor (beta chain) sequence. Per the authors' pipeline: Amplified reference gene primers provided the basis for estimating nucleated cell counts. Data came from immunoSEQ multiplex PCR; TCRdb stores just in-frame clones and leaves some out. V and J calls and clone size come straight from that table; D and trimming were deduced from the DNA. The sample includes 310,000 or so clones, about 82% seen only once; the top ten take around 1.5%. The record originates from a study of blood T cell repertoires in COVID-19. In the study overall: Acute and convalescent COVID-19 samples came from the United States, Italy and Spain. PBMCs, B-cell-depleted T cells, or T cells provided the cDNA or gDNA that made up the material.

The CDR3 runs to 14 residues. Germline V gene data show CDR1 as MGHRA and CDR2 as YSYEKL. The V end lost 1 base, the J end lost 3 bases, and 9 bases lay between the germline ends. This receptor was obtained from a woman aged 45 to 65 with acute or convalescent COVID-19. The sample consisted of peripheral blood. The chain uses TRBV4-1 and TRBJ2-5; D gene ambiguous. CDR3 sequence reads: CASSQVSTEETQYF. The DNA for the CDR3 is TGCGCCAGCAGCCAAGTTAGCACCGAAGAGACCCAGTACTTC.